This T cell receptor (beta chain) was captured in a study of blood T cell repertoires in COVID-19. Per the authors' pipeline: Quantification of nucleated cells was approximated via reference gene primer amplification. TCRdb's copy holds only in-frame clones and misses some; the assay was immunoSEQ multiplex PCR. That table supplies the V and J calls and clone size; D and trimming were determined from the DNA. The sample contains about 480,000 clones, about 88% of which appear only once. The length of the CDR3 is 14 residues. Trimming at V came to 5 bases and at J to 7 bases, leaving 7 bases not matched to a gene. Germline V gene lookup returns CDR1 GTSNPN and CDR2 SVGIG (reference sequence). Patients from Seattle were sampled longitudinally, starting during active infection.

Sequencing input: peripheral blood. The origin of this receptor is a woman between 50 and 59 years old with COVID-19, enrolled during active disease. This chain joins TRBV30 and TRBJ1-6; 8 bases fit TRBD1. As DNA, the CDR3 is TGTGCCTGGGCCTGGCGACAGGGGAATTCACCCCTCCACTTT. It is translated as CAWAWRQGNSPLHF.